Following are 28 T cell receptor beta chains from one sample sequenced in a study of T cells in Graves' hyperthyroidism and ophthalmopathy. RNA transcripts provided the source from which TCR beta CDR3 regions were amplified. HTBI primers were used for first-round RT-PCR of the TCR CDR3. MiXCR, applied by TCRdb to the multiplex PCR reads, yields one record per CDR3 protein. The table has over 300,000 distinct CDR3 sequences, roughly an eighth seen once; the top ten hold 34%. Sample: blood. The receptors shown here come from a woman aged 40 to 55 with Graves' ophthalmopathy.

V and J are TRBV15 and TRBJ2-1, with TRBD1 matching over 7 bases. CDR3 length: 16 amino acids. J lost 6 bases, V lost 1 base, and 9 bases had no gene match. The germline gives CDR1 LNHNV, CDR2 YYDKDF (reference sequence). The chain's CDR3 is CATSRAPSQGSNEQFF. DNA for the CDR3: TGTGCCACCAGCAGAGCCCCCTCACAGGGGAGCAATGAGCAGTTCTTC. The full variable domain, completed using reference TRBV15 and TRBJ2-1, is DAMVIQNPRYQVTQFGKPVTLSCSQTLNHNVMYWYQQKSSQAPKLLFHYYDKDFNNEADTPDNFQSRRPNTSFCFLDIRSPGLGDTAMYLCATSRAPSQGSNEQFFGPGTRLTVL.

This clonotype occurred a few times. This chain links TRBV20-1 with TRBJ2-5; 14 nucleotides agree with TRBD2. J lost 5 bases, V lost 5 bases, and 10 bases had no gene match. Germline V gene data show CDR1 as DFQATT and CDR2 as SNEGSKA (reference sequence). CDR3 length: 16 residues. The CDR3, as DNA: TGCAGTGCTCCTCAACCGGGACTAGCGGGAGAGGAGACCCAGTACTTC. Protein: CSAPQPGLAGEETQYF.

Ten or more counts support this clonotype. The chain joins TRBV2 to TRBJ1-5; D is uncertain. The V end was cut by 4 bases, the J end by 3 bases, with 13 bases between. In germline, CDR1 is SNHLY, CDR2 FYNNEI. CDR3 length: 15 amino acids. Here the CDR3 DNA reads TGTGCCAGCAGTGGAGGCCCTCTTTCCAATCAGCCCCAGCATTTT. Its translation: CASSGGPLSNQPQHF.

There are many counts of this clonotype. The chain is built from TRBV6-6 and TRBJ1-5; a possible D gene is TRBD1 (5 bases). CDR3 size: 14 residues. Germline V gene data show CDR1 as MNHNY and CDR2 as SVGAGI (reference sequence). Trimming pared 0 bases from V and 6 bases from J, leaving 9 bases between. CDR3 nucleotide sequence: TGTGCCAGCAGTTACTCGGGGGGTACTCAGCCCCAGCATTTT. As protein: CASSYSGGTQPQHF.

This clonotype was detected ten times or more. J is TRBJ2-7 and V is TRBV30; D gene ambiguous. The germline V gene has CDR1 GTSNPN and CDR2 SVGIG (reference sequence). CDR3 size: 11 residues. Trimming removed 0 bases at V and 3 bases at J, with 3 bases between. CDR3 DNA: TGTGCCTGGAGTGTTATCTACGAGCAGTACTTC. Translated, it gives CAWSVIYEQYF.

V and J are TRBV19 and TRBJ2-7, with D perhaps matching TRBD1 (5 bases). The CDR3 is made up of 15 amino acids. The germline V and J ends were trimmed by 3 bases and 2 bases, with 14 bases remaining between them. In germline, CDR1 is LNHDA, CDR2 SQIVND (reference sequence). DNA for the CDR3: TGTGCCAGTAGTATCCGCCGACAGCACACCTACGAGCAGTACTTC. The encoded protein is CASSIRRQHTYEQYF.

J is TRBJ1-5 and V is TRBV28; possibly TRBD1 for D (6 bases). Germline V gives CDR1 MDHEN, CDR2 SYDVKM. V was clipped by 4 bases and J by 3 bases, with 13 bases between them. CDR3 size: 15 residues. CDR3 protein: CASSSRRGNNQPQHF. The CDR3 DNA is TGTGCCAGCAGTTCCCGCAGGGGTAACAATCAGCCCCAGCATTTT.

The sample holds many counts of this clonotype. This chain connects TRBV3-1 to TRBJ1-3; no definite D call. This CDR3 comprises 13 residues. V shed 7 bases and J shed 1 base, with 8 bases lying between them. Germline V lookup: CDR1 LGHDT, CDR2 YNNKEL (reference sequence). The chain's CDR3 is CASTEFSGNTIYF. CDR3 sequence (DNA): TGTGCCAGCACAGAGTTTTCTGGAAACACCATATATTTT.

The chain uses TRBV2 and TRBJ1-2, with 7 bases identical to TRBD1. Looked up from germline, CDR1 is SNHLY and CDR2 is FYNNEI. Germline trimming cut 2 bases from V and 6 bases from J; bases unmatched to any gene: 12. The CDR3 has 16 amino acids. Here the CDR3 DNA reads TGTGCCAGCAGTGAAACCCGACCCGCAGGGGGGAATGGCTACACCTTC. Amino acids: CASSETRPAGGNGYTF.

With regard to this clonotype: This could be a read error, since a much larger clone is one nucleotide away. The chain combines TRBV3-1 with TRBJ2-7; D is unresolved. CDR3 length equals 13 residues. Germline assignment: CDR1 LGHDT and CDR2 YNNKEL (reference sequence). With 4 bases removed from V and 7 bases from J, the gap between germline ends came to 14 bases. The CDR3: CASSRVGRIEQYF. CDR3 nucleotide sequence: TGTGCCAGCAGCCGAGTCGGGCGCATAGAGCAGTACTTC.

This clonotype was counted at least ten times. The CDR3 region is CASSLGDTWETQYF. The CDR3 DNA follows: TGTGCCAGCAGCCTTGGGGACACCTGGGAGACCCAGTACTTC. The rearrangement joins TRBV7-9 to TRBJ2-5; D is possibly TRBD1 (6 bases). V was clipped by 5 bases and J by 5 bases, with 15 bases between them. The germline V gene has CDR1 SEHNR and CDR2 FQNEAQ (reference sequence). The CDR3 consists of 14 residues.

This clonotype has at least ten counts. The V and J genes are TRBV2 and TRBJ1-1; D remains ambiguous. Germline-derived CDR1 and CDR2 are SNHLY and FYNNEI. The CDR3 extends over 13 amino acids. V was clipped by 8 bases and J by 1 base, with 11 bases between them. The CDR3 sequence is CASLEQSNTEAFF. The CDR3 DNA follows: TGTGCCAGCCTGGAGCAGTCGAACACTGAAGCTTTCTTT.

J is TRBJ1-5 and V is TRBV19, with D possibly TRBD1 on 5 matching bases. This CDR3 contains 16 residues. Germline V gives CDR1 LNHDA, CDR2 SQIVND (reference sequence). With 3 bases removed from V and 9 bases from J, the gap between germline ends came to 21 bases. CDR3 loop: CASSMELQGPYRPQHF. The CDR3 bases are TGTGCCAGTAGTATGGAGTTGCAGGGACCTTATCGGCCCCAGCATTTT.

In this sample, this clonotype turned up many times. CDR3 coding DNA: TGTGCCAGCAGCTTATTGAGGGATGGCTCCTACGAGCAGTACTTC. This encodes CASSLLRDGSYEQYF. The rearrangement joins TRBV7-9 to TRBJ2-7; D may be TRBD2 (5 bases). V dropped 2 bases and J dropped 0 bases, with 11 bases sitting between them. From germline, CDR1 is SEHNR and CDR2 FQNEAQ (reference sequence). CDR3 length: 15 amino acids.

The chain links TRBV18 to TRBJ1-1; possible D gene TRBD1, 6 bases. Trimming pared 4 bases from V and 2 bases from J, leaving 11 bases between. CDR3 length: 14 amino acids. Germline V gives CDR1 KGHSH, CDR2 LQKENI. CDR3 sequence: CASSRARGNTEAFF. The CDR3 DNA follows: TGTGCCAGCTCACGTGCCAGGGGAAACACTGAAGCTTTCTTT.

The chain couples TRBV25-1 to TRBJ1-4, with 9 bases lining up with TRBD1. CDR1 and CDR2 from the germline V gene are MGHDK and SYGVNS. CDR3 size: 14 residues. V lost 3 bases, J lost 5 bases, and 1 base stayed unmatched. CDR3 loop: CASSDDRGNEKLFF. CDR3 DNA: TGTGCCAGCAGTGATGACAGGGGGAATGAAAAACTGTTTTTT.

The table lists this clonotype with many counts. CDR3 nucleotides: TGTGCCAGCTCACCTAGGATTGACACAGATACGCAGTATTTT. Its protein product is CASSPRIDTDTQYF. The genes are TRBV18 and TRBJ2-3; D is undetermined. The germline gives CDR1 KGHSH, CDR2 LQKENI. The CDR3 is 14 residues long. Trimming removed 3 bases at V and 2 bases at J, with 9 bases between.

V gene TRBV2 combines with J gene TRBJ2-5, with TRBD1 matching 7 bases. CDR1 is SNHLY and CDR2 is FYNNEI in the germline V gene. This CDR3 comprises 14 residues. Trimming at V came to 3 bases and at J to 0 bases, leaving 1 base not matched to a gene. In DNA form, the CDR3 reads TGTGCCAGCAGTGAGGACAGGTACCAAGAGACCCAGTACTTC. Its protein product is CASSEDRYQETQYF.

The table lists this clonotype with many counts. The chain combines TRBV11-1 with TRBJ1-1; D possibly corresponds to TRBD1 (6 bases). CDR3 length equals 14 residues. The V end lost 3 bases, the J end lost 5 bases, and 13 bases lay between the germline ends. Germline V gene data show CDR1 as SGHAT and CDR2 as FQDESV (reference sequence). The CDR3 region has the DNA TGTGCCAGCAGCTTTTTACCAGGGGTAACTGAAGCTTTCTTT. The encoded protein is CASSFLPGVTEAFF.

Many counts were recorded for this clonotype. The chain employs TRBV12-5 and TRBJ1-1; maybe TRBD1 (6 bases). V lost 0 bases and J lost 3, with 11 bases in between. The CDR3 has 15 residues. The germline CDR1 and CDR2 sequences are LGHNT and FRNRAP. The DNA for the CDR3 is TGTGCTAGTGGTTTGGTACTGGGGGGCCACACTGAAGCTTTCTTT. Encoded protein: CASGLVLGGHTEAFF.

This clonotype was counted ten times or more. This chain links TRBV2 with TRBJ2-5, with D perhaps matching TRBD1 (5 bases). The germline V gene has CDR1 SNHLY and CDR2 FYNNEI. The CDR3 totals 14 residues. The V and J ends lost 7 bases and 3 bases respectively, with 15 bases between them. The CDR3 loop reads CASIDRRLKETQYF. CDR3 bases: TGTGCCAGCATCGACAGAAGATTGAAAGAGACCCAGTACTTC.

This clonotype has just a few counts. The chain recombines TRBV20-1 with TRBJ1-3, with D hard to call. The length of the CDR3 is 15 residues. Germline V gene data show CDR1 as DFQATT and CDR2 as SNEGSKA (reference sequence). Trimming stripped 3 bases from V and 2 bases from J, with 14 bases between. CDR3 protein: CSASLTVGAGNTIYF. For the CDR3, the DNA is TGCAGTGCTAGTTTGACTGTTGGGGCTGGAAACACCATATATTTT.

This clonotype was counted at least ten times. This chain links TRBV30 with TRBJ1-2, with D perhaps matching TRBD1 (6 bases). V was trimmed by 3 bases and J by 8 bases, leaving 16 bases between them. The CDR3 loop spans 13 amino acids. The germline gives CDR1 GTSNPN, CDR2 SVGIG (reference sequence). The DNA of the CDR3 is TGTGCCTGGAGACGACAGGACCGGAAGGGCTACACCTTC. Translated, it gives CAWRRQDRKGYTF.

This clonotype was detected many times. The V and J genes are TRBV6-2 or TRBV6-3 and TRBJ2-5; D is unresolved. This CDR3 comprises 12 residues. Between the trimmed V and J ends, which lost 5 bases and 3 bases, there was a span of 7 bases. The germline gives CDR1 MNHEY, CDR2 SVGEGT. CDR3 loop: CASSNPKETQYF. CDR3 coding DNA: TGTGCCAGCAGTAATCCGAAAGAGACCCAGTACTTC.

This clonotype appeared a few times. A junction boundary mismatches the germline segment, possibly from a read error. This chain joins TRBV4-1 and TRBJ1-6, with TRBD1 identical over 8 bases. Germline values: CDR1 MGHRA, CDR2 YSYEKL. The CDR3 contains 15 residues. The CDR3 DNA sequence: TGCGCCAACAGCCTAGGACAGGGACTGCTTACACCCCTCCACTTT. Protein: CANSLGQGLLTPLHF.

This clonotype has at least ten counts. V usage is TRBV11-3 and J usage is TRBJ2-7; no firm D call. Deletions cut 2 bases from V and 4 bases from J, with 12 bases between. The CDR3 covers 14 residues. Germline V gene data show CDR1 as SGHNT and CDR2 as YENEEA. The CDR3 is CASSLRDNSYEQYF. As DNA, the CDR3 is TGTGCCAGCAGCTTAAGGGATAATTCGTACGAGCAGTACTTC.

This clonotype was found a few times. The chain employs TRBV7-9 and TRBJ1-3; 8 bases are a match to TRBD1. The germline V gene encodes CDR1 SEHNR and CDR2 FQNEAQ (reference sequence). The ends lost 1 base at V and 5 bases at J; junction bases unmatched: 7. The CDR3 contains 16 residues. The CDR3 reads CASSLGPGQARNTIYF. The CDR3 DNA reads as TGTGCCAGCAGCTTAGGGCCGGGACAGGCGAGAAACACCATATATTTT.

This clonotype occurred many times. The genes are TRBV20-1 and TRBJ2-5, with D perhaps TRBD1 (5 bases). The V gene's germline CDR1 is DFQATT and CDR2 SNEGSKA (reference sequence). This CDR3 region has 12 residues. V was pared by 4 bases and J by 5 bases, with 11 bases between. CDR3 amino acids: CSATREFETQYF. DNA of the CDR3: TGCAGTGCTACCAGGGAATTTGAGACCCAGTACTTC.